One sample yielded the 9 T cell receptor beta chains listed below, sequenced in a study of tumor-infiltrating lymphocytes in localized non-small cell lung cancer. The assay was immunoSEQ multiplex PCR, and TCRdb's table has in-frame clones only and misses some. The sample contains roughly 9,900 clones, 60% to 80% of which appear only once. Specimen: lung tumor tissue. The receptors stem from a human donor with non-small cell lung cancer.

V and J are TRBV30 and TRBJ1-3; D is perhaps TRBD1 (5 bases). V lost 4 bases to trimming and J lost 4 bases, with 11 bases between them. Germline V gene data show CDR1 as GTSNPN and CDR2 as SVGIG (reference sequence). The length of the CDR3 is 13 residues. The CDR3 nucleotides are TGTGCCTGGACCCGGGACGGCGGAAACACCATATATTTT. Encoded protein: CAWTRDGGNTIYF.

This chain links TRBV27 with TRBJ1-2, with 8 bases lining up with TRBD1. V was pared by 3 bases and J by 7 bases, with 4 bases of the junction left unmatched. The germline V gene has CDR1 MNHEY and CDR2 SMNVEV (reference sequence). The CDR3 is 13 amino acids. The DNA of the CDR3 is TGTGCCAGCAGTTTTCGACAGGGGACTGGCTACACCTTC. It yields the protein CASSFRQGTGYTF.

DNA for the CDR3: TGTGCCAGCAGCAACCATAGGGCCTTCTCTGGGGCCAACGTCCTGACTTTC. It translates to CASSNHRAFSGANVLTF. The genes are TRBV7-2 and TRBJ2-6; no firm D call. Trimming took off 5 bases at V and 0 bases at J, with 14 bases between the two ends. Per the germline V gene, CDR1 is SGHTA and CDR2 is FQGNSA. The CDR3 runs 17 residues.

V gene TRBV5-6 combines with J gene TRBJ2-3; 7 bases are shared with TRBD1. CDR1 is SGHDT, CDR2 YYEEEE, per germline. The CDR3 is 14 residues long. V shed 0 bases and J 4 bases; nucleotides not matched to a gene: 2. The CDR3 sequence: CASSLVGTADTQYF. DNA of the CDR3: TGTGCCAGCAGCTTGGTTGGGACAGCAGATACGCAGTATTTT. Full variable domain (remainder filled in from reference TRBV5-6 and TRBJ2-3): DAGVTQSPTHLIKTRGQQVTLRCSPKSGHDTVSWYQQALGQGPQFIFQYYEEEERQRGNFPDRFSGHQFPNYSSELNVNALLLGDSALYLCASSLVGTADTQYFGPGTRLTVL.

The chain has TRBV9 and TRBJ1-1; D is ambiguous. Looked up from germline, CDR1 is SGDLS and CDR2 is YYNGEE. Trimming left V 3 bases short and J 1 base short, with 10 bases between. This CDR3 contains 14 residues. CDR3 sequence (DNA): TGTGCCAGCAGCGCTCACCCGGGGAACACTGAAGCTTTCTTT. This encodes CASSAHPGNTEAFF.

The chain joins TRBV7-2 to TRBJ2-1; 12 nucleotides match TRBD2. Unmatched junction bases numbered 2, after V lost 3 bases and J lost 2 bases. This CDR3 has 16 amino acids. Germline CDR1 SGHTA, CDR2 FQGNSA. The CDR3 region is CASSLASGGAYNEQFF. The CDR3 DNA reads TGTGCCAGCAGCTTGGCTAGCGGGGGGGCCTACAATGAGCAGTTCTTC.

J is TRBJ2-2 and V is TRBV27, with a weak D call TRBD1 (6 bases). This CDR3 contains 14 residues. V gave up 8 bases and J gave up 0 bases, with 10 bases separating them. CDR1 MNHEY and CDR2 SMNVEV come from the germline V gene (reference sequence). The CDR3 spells CASGGQANTGELFF. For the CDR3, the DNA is TGTGCCAGCGGGGGCCAGGCGAACACCGGGGAGCTGTTTTTT.

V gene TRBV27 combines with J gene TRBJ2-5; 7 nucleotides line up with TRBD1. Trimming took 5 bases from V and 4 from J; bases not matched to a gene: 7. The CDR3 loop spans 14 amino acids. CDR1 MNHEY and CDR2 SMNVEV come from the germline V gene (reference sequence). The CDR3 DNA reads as TGTGCCAGCAGTCCCTCCGCAGGGGGAGAGACCCAGTACTTC. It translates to CASSPSAGGETQYF.

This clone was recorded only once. CDR3 sequence reads: CASSSGSGRDGSQPQHF. DNA for the CDR3: TGTGCCAGCAGCTCCGGAAGTGGGAGGGATGGAAGTCAGCCCCAGCATTTT. This chain connects TRBV7-2 to TRBJ1-5; D is unclear. The CDR3 has 17 residues. V was shortened by 4 bases and J by 6 bases, with 22 bases between the two germline ends. Germline V gives CDR1 SGHTA, CDR2 FQGNSA.